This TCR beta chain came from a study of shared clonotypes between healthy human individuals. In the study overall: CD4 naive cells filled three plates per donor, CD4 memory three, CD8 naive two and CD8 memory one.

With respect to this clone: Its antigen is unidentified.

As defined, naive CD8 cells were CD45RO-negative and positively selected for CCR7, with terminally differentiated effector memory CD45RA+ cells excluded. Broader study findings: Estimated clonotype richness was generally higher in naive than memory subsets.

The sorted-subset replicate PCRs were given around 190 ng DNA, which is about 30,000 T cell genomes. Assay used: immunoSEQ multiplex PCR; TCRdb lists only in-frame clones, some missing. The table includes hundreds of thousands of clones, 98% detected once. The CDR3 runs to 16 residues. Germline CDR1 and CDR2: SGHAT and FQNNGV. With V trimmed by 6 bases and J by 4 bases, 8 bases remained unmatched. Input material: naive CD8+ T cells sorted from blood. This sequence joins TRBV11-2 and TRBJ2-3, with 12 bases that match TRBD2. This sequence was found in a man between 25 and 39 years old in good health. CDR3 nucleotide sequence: TGTGCCAGCAGGCAAACTAGCGGGAGGAACCCAGATACGCAGTATTTT. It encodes CASRQTSGRNPDTQYF.